Shown below are 10 T cell receptor beta chains from a single sample sequenced in a study of blood T cell repertoires in COVID-19. Only in-frame clones appear in the TCRdb table, and some are missing; sequencing was by immunoSEQ multiplex PCR. Found here are approximately 110,000 clones, 75% to 90% of them singletons; the top ten hold 7.9%. What was sequenced was peripheral blood. These receptors were taken from a man in his sixties or seventies with acute or convalescent COVID-19.

The gene calls are TRBV18 and TRBJ1-1, with D unclear. Between the trimmed V and J ends, which lost 4 bases and 1 base, there was a span of 4 bases. Germline V gene lookup returns CDR1 KGHSH and CDR2 LQKENI. There are 12 residues in the CDR3. As DNA, the CDR3 is TGTGCCAGCTCACTAAAGAACACTGAAGCTTTCTTT. Encoded protein: CASSLKNTEAFF.

The chain joins TRBV20-1 to TRBJ1-2; D possibly corresponds to TRBD1 (6 bases). V was trimmed by 3 bases and J by 6 bases, leaving 11 bases between them. Germline V gene data show CDR1 as DFQATT and CDR2 as SNEGSKA (reference sequence). The CDR3 is 12 residues long. The CDR3, as DNA: TGCAGTGCTAGTAGAGGGGGGGATGGCTACACCTTC. This gives the protein CSASRGGDGYTF.

The rearrangement uses TRBV3-1 (or the pseudogene TRBV3-2) and TRBJ1-1; D call uncertain. This CDR3 has 13 amino acids. The V and J ends lost 0 bases and 11 bases respectively, with 13 bases between them. CDR1 is LGHDT and CDR2 is YNNKEL in the germline V gene (reference sequence). The CDR3 DNA follows: TGTGCCAGCAGCCAAGATAAGGGAGGTCGGGCTTTCTTT. This sequence encodes CASSQDKGGRAFF.

The chain links TRBV9 to TRBJ1-4, with 7 bases matching TRBD1. V lost 2 bases, J lost 7 bases, and 2 bases stayed unmatched. CDR3 length: 13 amino acids. In germline, CDR1 is SGDLS, CDR2 YYNGEE. The CDR3 bases are TGTGCCAGCAGCGTCCGACAGGGTGAAAAACTGTTTTTT. Residues: CASSVRQGEKLFF.

The V and J genes are TRBV19 and TRBJ1-1; 11 bases fit TRBD1. In germline, CDR1 is LNHDA, CDR2 SQIVND (reference sequence). The ends lost 7 bases at V and 5 bases at J; junction bases unmatched: 6. This CDR3 has 14 amino acids. The CDR3 DNA reads TGTGCCAGTACGGACAGGGGGCGAAGGACTGAAGCTTTCTTT. This encodes CASTDRGRRTEAFF.

The rearrangement links TRBV5-4 to TRBJ1-6, with D maybe TRBD1 (5 bases). This CDR3 has 15 amino acids. V gave up 4 bases and J gave up 2 bases, with 10 bases separating them. Germline V CDR1 and CDR2: SGHNT, YYREEE (reference sequence). CDR3 residues: CASSIGTAYNSPLHF. The CDR3 region has the DNA TGTGCCAGCAGCATCGGGACTGCCTATAATTCACCCCTCCACTTT.

This clone was found a few times. The CDR3 DNA follows: TGTGCCAGCAGCGAGACAGGGGGGGACACCATATATTTT. Translated, it gives CASSETGGDTIYF. The V call is TRBV21-1, the J call TRBJ1-3; the table gives TRBD1 as D, unverified against the DNA. TRBV21-1 is marked as a pseudogene. The CDR3 extends over 13 amino acids.

The genes are TRBV5-1 and TRBJ2-3; TRBD1 aligns across 9 bases. The V and J ends lost 0 bases and 5 bases, in that order; junction bases with no gene match: 7. Germline V gene lookup returns CDR1 SGHRS and CDR2 YFSETQ. This CDR3 spans 16 amino acids. The CDR3 sequence is CASSLEGTGRGDTQYF. The CDR3, as DNA: TGCGCCAGCAGCTTGGAAGGGACAGGGAGGGGAGATACGCAGTATTTT.

The chain uses TRBV5-4 and TRBJ1-1; the D gene is possibly TRBD1 (5 bases). CDR1 SGHNT and CDR2 YYREEE come from the germline V gene (reference sequence). The germline V and J ends were trimmed by 0 bases and 11 bases, with 14 bases remaining between them. The CDR3 length is 13 residues. In DNA form, the CDR3 reads TGTGCCAGCAGCTTGGAGAGCGGGGCGCAGGCTTTCTTT. Amino acids: CASSLESGAQAFF.

This chain joins TRBV5-1 and TRBJ2-1; 7 bases agree with TRBD2. CDR1 is SGHRS, CDR2 YFSETQ, per germline. The CDR3 has 13 amino acids. V lost 3 bases and J lost 9; bases outside the gene matches: 6. CDR3 coding DNA: TGCGCCAGCAGCTCAAGACTAGCTGGTGAGCAGTTCTTC. The encoded protein is CASSSRLAGEQFF.